A single sample is the source of the 16 T cell receptor beta chains below, sequenced in a study of regulatory dendritic cells for organ transplantation. Assay used: immunoSEQ multiplex PCR; TCRdb lists only in-frame clones, some missing. This sample has tens of thousands of clones, with around nine tenths found just once. Sequencing was performed on naive CD8+ T cells from blood. Subset meaning: CD45RA+ naive T cells. The receptors originated from a human donor in good health.

This chain connects TRBV29-1 to TRBJ2-7, with D perhaps TRBD1 (5 bases). The CDR3 totals 10 residues. Germline V gene sequence: CDR1 SQVTM, CDR2 ANQGSEA. The V gene lost 0 bases and the J gene lost 11 bases, with 8 bases spanning the gap. CDR3 residues: CSVEDETEYF. In DNA form, the CDR3 reads TGCAGCGTTGAAGATGAGACAGAGTACTTC.

CDR3 loop: CAWNFGVSTDTQYF. The CDR3 nucleotides are TGTGCCTGGAACTTTGGGGTTAGCACAGATACGCAGTATTTT. V is TRBV30 and J is TRBJ2-3; D gene uncertain. The V gene's germline CDR1 is GTSNPN and CDR2 SVGIG (reference sequence). V was clipped by 4 bases and J by 0 bases, with 11 bases between them. The CDR3 covers 14 residues.

The J gene is TRBJ2-1, the V gene TRBV25-1; 7 nucleotides match TRBD1. V shed 8 bases, J shed 7 bases, and the junction held 11 bases outside the gene matches. Germline V gene sequence: CDR1 MGHDK, CDR2 SYGVNS. This CDR3 has 14 amino acids. CDR3 DNA: TGTGCCAGCGGCGAAGGGGTCAGGGGGAATGAGCAGTTCTTC. Translating gives CASGEGVRGNEQFF.

This chain joins TRBV25-1 and TRBJ1-2, with D perhaps TRBD1 (6 bases). The V end lost 4 bases, the J end lost 6 bases, and 12 bases lay between the germline ends. The CDR3 consists of 13 residues. CDR1 is MGHDK and CDR2 is SYGVNS in the germline V gene. CDR3 coding DNA: TGTGCCAGCAGTGTACAGGGCTATGATGGCTACACCTTC. This sequence encodes CASSVQGYDGYTF.

The chain uses TRBV6-5 and TRBJ2-1; D might be TRBD2 (5 bases). Germline CDR1 and CDR2: MNHEY and SVGAGI. The CDR3 spans 14 residues. Trimming took off 6 bases at V and 4 bases at J, with 13 bases between the two ends. The DNA of the CDR3 is TGTGCCAGCAGCCCCGAGGGCCCTTACAATGAGCAGTTCTTC. It encodes CASSPEGPYNEQFF.

This rearrangement joins TRBV4-3 to TRBJ2-7, with D perhaps matching TRBD1 (6 bases). V was clipped by 0 bases and J by 3 bases, with 12 bases between them. This CDR3 has 15 residues. The germline CDR1 and CDR2 sequences are LGHNA and YSLEER. The CDR3 nucleotides read TGCGCCAGCAGCCAAGATGAAGGACAGAGCTACGAGCAGTACTTC. Its protein is CASSQDEGQSYEQYF.

In this sample, this clone turned up once. DNA of the CDR3: TGTGCCAGCAGCCTACTCTTTCGGGGCACTGAAGCTTTCTTT. Its protein product is CASSLLFRGTEAFF. V is TRBV7-9 and J is TRBJ1-1; D uncertain. Germline V CDR1 and CDR2: SEHNR, FQNEAQ (reference sequence). The V gene lost 5 bases and the J gene lost 4 bases, with 14 bases spanning the gap. This CDR3 has 14 amino acids.

The V and J genes are TRBV19 and TRBJ2-5; D remains unclear. Trimming shortened V by 10 bases and J by 5 bases, and 17 bases separated the two germline ends. Germline-derived CDR1 and CDR2 are LNHDA and SQIVND (reference sequence). The CDR3 loop spans 13 amino acids. CDR3 sequence: CATSPLFGETQYF. For the CDR3, the DNA is TGTGCCACCTCCCCCCTGTTCGGGGAGACCCAGTACTTC.

This chain joins TRBV30 and TRBJ2-1; D unresolved. Germline V CDR1 and CDR2: GTSNPN, SVGIG (reference sequence). Trimming left V 2 bases short and J 8 bases short, with 4 bases between. The CDR3 has 10 residues. This chain's CDR3 is CAWSLHEQFF. The CDR3 DNA sequence: TGTGCCTGGAGTTTGCATGAGCAGTTCTTC. Full variable domain (remainder filled in from reference TRBV30 and TRBJ2-1): SQTIHQWPATLVQPVGSPLSLECTVEGTSNPNLYWYRQAAGRGLQLLFYSVGIGQISSEVPQNLSASRPQDRQFILSSKKLLLSDSGFYLCAWSLHEQFFGPGTRLTVL.

The chain couples TRBV28 to TRBJ1-2; a possible D gene is TRBD1 (6 bases). The germline V gene encodes CDR1 MDHEN and CDR2 SYDVKM. V shed 2 bases and J shed 3 bases, with 13 bases lying between them. This CDR3 is 15 amino acids long. The CDR3 nucleotides are TGTGCCAGCAGTTTACTTGAGACAGGTCACTATGGCTACACCTTC. This translates into CASSLLETGHYGYTF.

The chain is built from TRBV29-1 and TRBJ1-2; D possibly corresponds to TRBD1 (5 bases). Germline assignment: CDR1 SQVTM and CDR2 ANQGSEA. The CDR3 sequence is 16 residues long. V lost 0 bases and J lost 2, with 16 bases in between. DNA of the CDR3: TGCAGCGTTGAAGATCCCCCGGGACGGGTGAACTATGGCTACACCTTC. It is translated as CSVEDPPGRVNYGYTF.

The rearrangement links TRBV29-1 to TRBJ2-1; TRBD2 might be the D (5 bases). In germline, CDR1 is SQVTM, CDR2 ANQGSEA. The CDR3 runs 14 residues. Trimming left V 7 bases short and J 4 bases short, with 17 bases between. CDR3 in amino acids: CSARGTAQYNEQFF. CDR3 sequence (DNA): TGCAGCGCCCGGGGAACAGCACAATACAATGAGCAGTTCTTC.

The table lists this clone with a count of one. J is TRBJ2-7 and V is TRBV27, with D uncertain. Germline V lookup: CDR1 MNHEY, CDR2 SMNVEV (reference sequence). The CDR3 contains 12 residues. V was trimmed by 5 bases and J by 2 bases, leaving 7 bases between them. The CDR3 reads CASSPSPYEQYF. In nucleotides, the CDR3 is TGTGCCAGCAGTCCATCCCCCTACGAGCAGTACTTC.

CDR3 in amino acids: CASSPATPPTEQYF. CDR3 nucleotide sequence: TGCGCCAGCAGCCCAGCCACGCCCCCTACGGAGCAGTACTTC. The rearrangement joins TRBV5-1 to TRBJ2-7; D is ambiguous. V was shortened by 4 bases and J by 7 bases, with 18 bases between the two germline ends. Per the germline V gene, CDR1 is SGHRS and CDR2 is YFSETQ. The CDR3 totals 14 residues.

DNA for the CDR3: TGTGCCAGCAGCGTCAATTGGTCCGACGAGCAGTACTTC. Amino acid sequence: CASSVNWSDEQYF. The chain carries TRBV7-8 and TRBJ2-7; no clear D. Trimming pared 5 bases from V and 5 bases from J, leaving 13 bases between. The CDR3 runs 13 residues. Per germline, CDR1 SGHVS and CDR2 FQNEAQ.

This clone was counted a single time. The chain carries TRBV29-1 and TRBJ2-1; no clear D gene. This CDR3 region has 12 residues. Germline CDR1 is SQVTM and CDR2 is ANQGSEA. V was cut by 5 bases and J by 0 bases, with 5 bases left in between. CDR3 DNA sequence: TGCAGCGTTTTTTACTCCTACAATGAGCAGTTCTTC. It specifies CSVFYSYNEQFF.